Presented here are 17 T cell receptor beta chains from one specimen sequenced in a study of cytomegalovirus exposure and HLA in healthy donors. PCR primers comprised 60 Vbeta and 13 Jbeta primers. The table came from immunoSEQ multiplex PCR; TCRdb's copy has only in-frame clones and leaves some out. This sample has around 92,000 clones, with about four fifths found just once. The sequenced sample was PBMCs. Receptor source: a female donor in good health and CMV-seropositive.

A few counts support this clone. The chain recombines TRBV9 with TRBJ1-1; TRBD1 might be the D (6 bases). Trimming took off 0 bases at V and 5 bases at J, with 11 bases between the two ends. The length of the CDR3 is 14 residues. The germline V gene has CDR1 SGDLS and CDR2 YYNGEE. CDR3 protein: CASSVEGGKTEAFF. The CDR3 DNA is TGTGCCAGCAGCGTAGAAGGGGGAAAGACTGAAGCTTTCTTT.

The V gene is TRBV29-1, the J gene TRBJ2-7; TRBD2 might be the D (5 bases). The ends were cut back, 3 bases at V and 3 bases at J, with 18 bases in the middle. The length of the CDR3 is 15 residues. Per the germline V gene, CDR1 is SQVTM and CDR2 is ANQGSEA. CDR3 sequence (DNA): TGCAGCGTTGATTTACTAGTCGGAAAAAGCTACGAGCAGTACTTC. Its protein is CSVDLLVGKSYEQYF.

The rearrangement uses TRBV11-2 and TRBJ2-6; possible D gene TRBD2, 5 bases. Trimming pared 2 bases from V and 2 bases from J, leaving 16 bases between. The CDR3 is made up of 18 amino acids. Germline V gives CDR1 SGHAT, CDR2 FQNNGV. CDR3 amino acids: CASSLRNGPGTGANVLTF. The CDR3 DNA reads TGTGCCAGCAGCTTAAGGAACGGCCCGGGGACTGGGGCCAACGTCCTGACTTTC.

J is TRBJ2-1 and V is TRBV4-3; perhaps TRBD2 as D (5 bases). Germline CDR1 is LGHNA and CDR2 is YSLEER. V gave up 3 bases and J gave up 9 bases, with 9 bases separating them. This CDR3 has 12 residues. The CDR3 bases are TGCGCCAGCAGCCATCTAGGAGGTGAGCAGTTCTTC. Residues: CASSHLGGEQFF.

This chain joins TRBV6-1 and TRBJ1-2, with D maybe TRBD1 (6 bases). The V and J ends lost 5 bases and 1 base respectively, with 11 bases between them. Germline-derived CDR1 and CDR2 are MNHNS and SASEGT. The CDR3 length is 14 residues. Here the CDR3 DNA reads TGTGCCAGCAGTTCCGACAGGCGTAACTATGGCTACACCTTC. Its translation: CASSSDRRNYGYTF.

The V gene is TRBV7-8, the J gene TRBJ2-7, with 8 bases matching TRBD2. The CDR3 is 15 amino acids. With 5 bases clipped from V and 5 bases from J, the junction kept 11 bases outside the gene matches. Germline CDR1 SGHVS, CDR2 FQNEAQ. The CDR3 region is CASSLSGGPSNEQYF. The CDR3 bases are TGTGCCAGCAGCCTATCGGGAGGGCCGTCGAACGAGCAGTACTTC.

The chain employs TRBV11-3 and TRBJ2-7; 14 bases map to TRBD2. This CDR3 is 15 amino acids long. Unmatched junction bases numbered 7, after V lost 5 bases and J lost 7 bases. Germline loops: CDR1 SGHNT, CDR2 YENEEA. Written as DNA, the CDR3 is TGTGCCAGCAGCCCACCGGGACTAGCGGGAGTGGAGCAGTACTTC. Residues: CASSPPGLAGVEQYF.

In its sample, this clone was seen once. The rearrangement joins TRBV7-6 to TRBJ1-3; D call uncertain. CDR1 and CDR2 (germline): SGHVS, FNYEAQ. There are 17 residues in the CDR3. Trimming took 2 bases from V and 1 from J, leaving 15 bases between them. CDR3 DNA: TGTGCCAGCAGCTTAAGGGAGGCAGGATCTTCTGGAAACACCATATATTTT. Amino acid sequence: CASSLREAGSSGNTIYF.

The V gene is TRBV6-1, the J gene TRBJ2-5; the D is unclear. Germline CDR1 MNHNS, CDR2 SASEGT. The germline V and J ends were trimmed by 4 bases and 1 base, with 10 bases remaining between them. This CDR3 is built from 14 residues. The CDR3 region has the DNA TGTGCCAGCAGTGTAGCAGCCATCCAAGAGACCCAGTACTTC. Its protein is CASSVAAIQETQYF.

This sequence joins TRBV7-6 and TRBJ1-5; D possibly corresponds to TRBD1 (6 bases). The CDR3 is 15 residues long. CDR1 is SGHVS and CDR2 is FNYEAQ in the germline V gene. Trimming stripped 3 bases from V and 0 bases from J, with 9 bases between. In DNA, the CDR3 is TGTGCCAGCAGCTTCTTACAGGGTAGCAATCAGCCCCAGCATTTT. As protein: CASSFLQGSNQPQHF.

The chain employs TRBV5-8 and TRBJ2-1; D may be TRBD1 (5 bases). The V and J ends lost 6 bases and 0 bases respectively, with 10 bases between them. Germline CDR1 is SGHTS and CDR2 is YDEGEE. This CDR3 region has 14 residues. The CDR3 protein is CASTRVASYNEQFF. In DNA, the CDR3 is TGTGCCAGCACCAGGGTAGCCTCCTACAATGAGCAGTTCTTC.

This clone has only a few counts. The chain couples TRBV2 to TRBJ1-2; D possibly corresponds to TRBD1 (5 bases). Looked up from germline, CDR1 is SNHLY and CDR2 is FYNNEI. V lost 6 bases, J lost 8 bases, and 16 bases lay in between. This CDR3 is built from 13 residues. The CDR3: CASSIQGRQGYTF. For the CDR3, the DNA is TGTGCCAGCAGCATTCAGGGTCGTCAAGGCTACACCTTC.

The CDR3, as DNA: TGTGCCAGCAGTTACGGCCGGAGGGGACAGAACTATGGCTACACCTTC. Amino acid sequence: CASSYGRRGQNYGYTF. V and J are TRBV6-5 and TRBJ1-2; 7 positions match TRBD1. CDR3 length equals 16 residues. From germline, CDR1 is MNHEY and CDR2 SVGAGI. V was pared by 2 bases and J by 2 bases, with 8 bases of the junction left unmatched.

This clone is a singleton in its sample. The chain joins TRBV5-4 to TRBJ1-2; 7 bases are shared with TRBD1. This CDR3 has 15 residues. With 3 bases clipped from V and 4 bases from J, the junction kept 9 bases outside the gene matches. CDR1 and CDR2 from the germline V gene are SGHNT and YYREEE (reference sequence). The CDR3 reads CASSSYRGDSYGYTF. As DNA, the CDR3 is TGTGCCAGCAGCTCCTACAGGGGAGACAGCTATGGCTACACCTTC.

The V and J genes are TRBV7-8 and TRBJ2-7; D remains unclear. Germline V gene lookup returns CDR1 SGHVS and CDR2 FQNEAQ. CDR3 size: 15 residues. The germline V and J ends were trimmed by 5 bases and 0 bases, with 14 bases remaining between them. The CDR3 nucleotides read TGTGCCAGCAGCCTAAAGACACCCCGCTCCTACGAGCAGTACTTC. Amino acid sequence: CASSLKTPRSYEQYF.

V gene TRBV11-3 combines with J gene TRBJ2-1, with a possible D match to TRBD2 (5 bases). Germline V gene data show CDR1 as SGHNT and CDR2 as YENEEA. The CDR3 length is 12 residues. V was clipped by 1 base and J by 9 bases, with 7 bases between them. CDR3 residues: CASSLGGSEQFF. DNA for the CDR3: TGTGCCAGCAGCTTAGGTGGGAGTGAGCAGTTCTTC. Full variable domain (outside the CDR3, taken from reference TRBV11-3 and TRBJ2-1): EAGVVQSPRYKIIEKKQPVAFWCNPISGHNTLYWYLQNLGQGPELLIRYENEEAVDDSQLPKDRFSAERLKGVDSTLKIQPAELGDSAVYLCASSLGGSEQFFGPGTRLTVL.

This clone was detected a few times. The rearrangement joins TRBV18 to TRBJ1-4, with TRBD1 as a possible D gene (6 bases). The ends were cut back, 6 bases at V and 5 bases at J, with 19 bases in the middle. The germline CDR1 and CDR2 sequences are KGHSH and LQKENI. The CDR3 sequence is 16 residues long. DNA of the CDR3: TGTGCCAGCTCCCCATCCCCAGGGGAGGGCAATGAAAAACTGTTTTTT. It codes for CASSPSPGEGNEKLFF. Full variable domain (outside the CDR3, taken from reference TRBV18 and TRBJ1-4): NAGVMQNPRHLVRRRGQEARLRCSPMKGHSHVYWYRQLPEEGLKFMVYLQKENIIDESGMPKERFSAEFPKEGPSILRIQQVVRGDSAAYFCASSPSPGEGNEKLFFGSGTQLSVL.